What follows are 11 T cell receptor beta chains derived from one specimen sequenced in a study of CD8 T cells in Susac syndrome (dated by TCRdb to about 2019). Libraries were constructed by the immunoSEQ multiplex PCR assay. RNA was extracted using the RNeasy kit, and about 0.45 to 1 microgram was reverse transcribed with random hexamers. In TCRdb, the public reads were trimmed at Q25 with fastp and aligned with MiXCR, with productive beta chains retained. When rows share a CDR3 protein, they turn into one entry using the most common DNA and genes. The sample records over 120,000 distinct CDR3 sequences, approximately 94% of which are singletons. Together, the top ten hold approximately 0.08% of the sample. Sample: CD4+ T cells from PBMCs. Source of these receptors: a human donor in good health.

This sequence joins TRBV5-6 and TRBJ2-5; D call uncertain. The V end lost 0 bases, the J end lost 4 bases, and 10 bases lay between the germline ends. Germline-derived CDR1 and CDR2 are SGHDT and YYEEEE. The CDR3 runs to 14 residues. CDR3 bases: TGTGCCAGCAGCTTGGCTGGGGAAGGAGAGACCCAGTACTTC. Protein: CASSLAGEGETQYF.

This clonotype was seen more than once but under ten times. The rearrangement joins TRBV3-1 to TRBJ1-4; D unresolved. Germline CDR1 is LGHDT and CDR2 is YNNKEL (reference sequence). This CDR3 has 12 amino acids. Trimming removed 1 base from V and 6 bases from J, with 3 bases in between. This CDR3 reads CASSQGYEKLFF. Written as DNA, the CDR3 is TGTGCCAGCAGCCAAGGTTATGAAAAACTGTTTTTT.

This chain connects TRBV18 to TRBJ2-7, with 9 bases that match TRBD2. Germline V lookup: CDR1 KGHSH, CDR2 LQKENI. V trimming: 3 bases; J trimming: 0 bases; junction bases outside the gene matches: 12. This CDR3 has 18 residues. In DNA, the CDR3 is TGTGCCAGCTCACCCGTAGCGGGAGCGGCCGTTGGCTCCTACGAGCAGTACTTC. Its translation is CASSPVAGAAVGSYEQYF.

This clonotype came up once. The chain recombines TRBV7-2 with TRBJ2-3, with no clear D. The germline V gene encodes CDR1 SGHTA and CDR2 FQGNSA. The CDR3 loop spans 13 amino acids. Trimming cost V 5 bases and J 4 bases, with 10 bases left between them. The CDR3 coding sequence is TGTGCCAGCAGCCCCGCAAACTCAGATACGCAGTATTTT. This translates into CASSPANSDTQYF.

This chain connects TRBV7-3 to TRBJ2-7, with D unclear. Germline V gene lookup returns CDR1 SGHTA and CDR2 FQGTGA. The length of the CDR3 is 13 residues. V gave up 4 bases and J gave up 9 bases, with 16 bases separating them. CDR3 in DNA: TGTGCCAGCAGCTCCAGGCCGTTTGATTGGCAGTACTTC. It is translated as CASSSRPFDWQYF. Drawing the rest from reference TRBV7-3 and TRBJ2-7, the complete variable domain is GAGVSQTPSNKVTEKGKYVELRCDPISGHTALYWYRQSLGQGPEFLIYFQGTGAADDSGLPNDRFFAVRPEGSVSTLKIQRTERGDSAVYLCASSSRPFDWQYFGPGTRLTVT.

This clonotype was counted once. The rearrangement joins TRBV3-1 to TRBJ2-3; D gene ambiguous. Germline CDR1 is LGHDT and CDR2 is YNNKEL (reference sequence). This CDR3 is built from 17 residues. V was clipped by 0 bases and J by 1 base, with 14 bases between them. The CDR3 protein is CASSQDLGIEGTDTQYF. CDR3 nucleotides: TGTGCCAGCAGCCAAGATCTAGGGATCGAGGGCACAGATACGCAGTATTTT.

The chain couples TRBV12-3 or TRBV12-4 to TRBJ2-3; 9 nucleotides line up with TRBD2. This CDR3 region has 14 residues. Unmatched junction bases numbered 5, after V lost 7 bases and J lost 3 bases. In DNA, the CDR3 is TGTGCCAGCACTAATAGCGGGAGAACAGATACGCAGTATTTT. Its translation is CASTNSGRTDTQYF.

The chain joins TRBV30 to TRBJ2-7; 8 nucleotides align to TRBD1. Germline assignment: CDR1 GTSNPN and CDR2 SVGIG (reference sequence). The CDR3 runs 12 residues. The ends lost 1 base at V and 4 bases at J; junction bases unmatched: 0. Here the CDR3 reads CAWSGQGYEQYF. The CDR3 DNA reads as TGTGCCTGGAGTGGACAGGGGTACGAGCAGTACTTC.

The chain has TRBV13 and TRBJ2-5; 7 nucleotides match TRBD1. Germline lookup yields CDR1 PRHDT and CDR2 FYEKMQ (reference sequence). V shed 2 bases, J shed 7 bases, and the junction held 10 bases outside the gene matches. The CDR3 contains 15 residues. The CDR3 is CASSLTVGQKMTQYF. The CDR3 nucleotides are TGTGCCAGCAGCTTAACGGTGGGACAGAAGATGACCCAGTACTTC.

This chain uses TRBV10-2 with TRBJ2-2; 8 bases fit TRBD1. Looked up from germline, CDR1 is WSHSY and CDR2 is SAAADI. CDR3 size: 14 residues. Losses at the gene ends were 10 bases for V and 3 bases for J; bases not matched to a gene: 7. Written as DNA, the CDR3 is TGCGCCACCAGGGGACAGGATCACACCGGGGAGCTGTTTTTT. It translates to CATRGQDHTGELFF.

The chain has TRBV5-1 and TRBJ2-4; TRBD1 might be the D (6 bases). Germline CDR1 and CDR2: SGHRS and YFSETQ. V lost 2 bases and J 1 base, leaving 7 bases between the germline ends. The CDR3 consists of 14 residues. The CDR3 region is CASSFDRAKNIQYF. CDR3 bases: TGCGCCAGCAGCTTCGACAGGGCCAAAAACATTCAGTACTTC.